This entry lists 26 T cell receptor beta chains sequenced from one sample in a study of blood T cell repertoires in COVID-19. Sequenced by immunoSEQ multiplex PCR; TCRdb stores in-frame clones only, minus some. There are about 140,000 clones in the sample; approximately 86% occur only once, and less than 2% lies in the top ten. The sequenced sample consisted of peripheral blood. The source is a man in his 70s with acute or convalescent COVID-19.

This chain joins TRBV18 and TRBJ1-1; 8 bases align to TRBD1. This CDR3 region has 16 residues. Per germline, CDR1 KGHSH and CDR2 LQKENI. V was clipped by 2 bases and J by 10 bases; unmatched bases: 15. The CDR3 loop is CASSPNWDRPFQRAFF. Written as DNA, the CDR3 is TGTGCCAGCTCACCAAATTGGGACAGGCCTTTTCAGAGAGCTTTCTTT.

This clone appeared a few times. This chain connects TRBV19 to TRBJ2-1; 8 bases align to TRBD1. This CDR3 has 12 residues. In germline, CDR1 is LNHDA, CDR2 SQIVND (reference sequence). The ends lost 11 bases at V and 9 bases at J; junction bases unmatched: 9. CDR3 amino acids: CAVKDRDREQFF. The CDR3 DNA follows: TGTGCCGTCAAGGACAGGGATCGTGAGCAGTTCTTC.

This chain connects TRBV7-9 to TRBJ2-7; 10 nucleotides agree with TRBD1. The CDR3 loop spans 17 amino acids. V was clipped by 0 bases and J by 5 bases; unmatched bases: 10. Germline V CDR1 and CDR2: SEHNR, FQNEAQ (reference sequence). Here the CDR3 DNA reads TGTGCCAGCAGCTTAGCAGGGCGACAGGGGGCGAACCACGAGCAGTACTTC. This gives the protein CASSLAGRQGANHEQYF.

The chain uses TRBV5-1 and TRBJ1-2; TRBD1 is a possible D gene (6 bases). The CDR3 length is 17 residues. V was trimmed by 4 bases and J by 5 bases, leaving 24 bases between them. Germline CDR1 reads SGHRS; CDR2 reads YFSETQ. CDR3 DNA sequence: TGCGCCAGCAGCCCCTCCCCTGACAGGTGGGGAGAGTATGGCTACACCTTC. Its protein is CASSPSPDRWGEYGYTF.

This clone was recorded only once. In DNA form, the CDR3 reads TGTGCCAGCAGCCGAATGACAGGGGGACCCGGGGAGCTGTTTTTT. Translation gives CASSRMTGGPGELFF. The chain uses TRBV7-8 and TRBJ2-2; 9 bases align to TRBD1. CDR3 length: 15 amino acids. Germline CDR1 reads SGHVS; CDR2 reads FQNEAQ. V lost 5 bases to trimming and J lost 6 bases; unmatched junction nucleotides: 7. The whole variable domain, filled in from reference TRBV7-8 and TRBJ2-2, reads GAGVSQSPRYKVAKRGQDVALRCDPISGHVSLFWYQQALGQGPEFLTYFQNEAQLDKSGLPSDRFFAERPEGSVSTLKIQRTQQEDSAVYLCASSRMTGGPGELFFGEGSRLTVL.

The V call is TRBV6-5, the J call TRBJ2-1; 8 bases are shared with TRBD1. Germline V lookup: CDR1 MNHEY, CDR2 SVGAGI. The CDR3 has 15 residues. The ends lost 2 bases at V and 7 bases at J; junction bases unmatched: 7. The CDR3 DNA reads TGTGCCAGCAGTTACGGGCAGGGGGCCAAGAATGAGCAGTTCTTC. This gives the protein CASSYGQGAKNEQFF.

The rearrangement joins TRBV7-6 to TRBJ2-5; 9 positions agree with TRBD2. V shed 5 bases and J 2 bases; nucleotides not matched to a gene: 6. In germline, CDR1 is SGHVS, CDR2 FNYEAQ. The CDR3 is 15 residues long. The CDR3 region has the DNA TGTGCCAGCAGCACCCGACTAGCGGCTCAAGAGACCCAGTACTTC. Translation: CASSTRLAAQETQYF. The full variable domain, completed using reference TRBV7-6 and TRBJ2-5, is GAGVSQSPRYKVTKRGQDVALRCDPISGHVSLYWYRQALGQGPEFLTYFNYEAQQDKSGLPNDRFSAERPEGSISTLTIQRTEQRDSAMYRCASSTRLAAQETQYFGPGTRLLVL.

The chain couples TRBV4-1 to TRBJ2-4; tentative D call: TRBD1 (8 bases). CDR1 MGHRA and CDR2 YSYEKL come from the germline V gene. This CDR3 contains 19 residues. Trimming removed 3 bases from V and 0 bases from J, with 21 bases in between. The CDR3 region has the DNA TGCGCCAGCAGCCATGGACAGGGAGGGGCAAAAATAGCCAAAAACATTCAGTACTTC. Translating it yields CASSHGQGGAKIAKNIQYF.

The J gene is TRBJ2-1, the V gene TRBV7-3; 11 nucleotides align to TRBD2. V lost 4 bases, J lost 8 bases, and 7 bases stayed unmatched. CDR3 length equals 15 residues. The germline V gene encodes CDR1 SGHTA and CDR2 FQGTGA. CDR3 sequence reads: CASSSTLAGVDEQFF. In DNA, the CDR3 is TGTGCCAGCAGCTCTACACTAGCGGGAGTGGATGAGCAGTTCTTC.

This clone was picked up a small number of times. The chain carries TRBV19 and TRBJ1-1, with 7 nucleotides matching TRBD1. Per germline, CDR1 LNHDA and CDR2 SQIVND (reference sequence). This CDR3 has 14 amino acids. V gave up 7 bases and J gave up 11 bases; unmatched junction bases: 16. The CDR3 coding sequence is TGTGCCAGTATTGACAGGGAGACGGGCAACGGGGCTTTCTTT. It encodes CASIDRETGNGAFF.

About this clone: No DNA is shown, since the ends of the CDR3 on it are uncertain; the CDR3 is the one TCRdb lists. The gene calls are TRBV7-2 and TRBJ2-1; TRBD2 reflects the table's D call only, with no check against the DNA. Both ends counted, the CDR3 spans 14 residues. Germline V gives CDR1 SGHTA, CDR2 FQGNSA. CDR3 in amino acids: CASSLVASGAMEFF.

This chain connects TRBV28 to TRBJ2-7; 7 bases line up with TRBD1. The CDR3 has 15 residues. The germline V gene has CDR1 MDHEN and CDR2 SYDVKM. The V and J ends lost 5 bases and 0 bases, in that order; junction bases with no gene match: 7. The chain's CDR3 is CASSAAGDSSYEQYF. The CDR3 coding sequence is TGTGCCAGCAGTGCAGCAGGGGACAGCTCCTACGAGCAGTACTTC. Using reference TRBV28 and TRBJ2-7 for the parts outside the CDR3, the full variable domain is DVKVTQSSRYLVKRTGEKVFLECVQDMDHENMFWYRQDPGLGLRLIYFSYDVKMKEKGDIPEGYSVSREKKERFSLILESASTNQTSMYLCASSAAGDSSYEQYFGPGTRLTVT.

The rearrangement joins TRBV27 to TRBJ2-7; TRBD1 agrees at 8 bases. This CDR3 is built from 16 residues. CDR1 and CDR2 from the germline V gene are MNHEY and SMNVEV (reference sequence). V shed 3 bases, J shed 4 bases, and the junction held 11 bases outside the gene matches. The CDR3 nucleotides are TGTGCCAGCAGTTTCCCCTCTGACAGGGGTGGGTACGAGCAGTACTTC. Translating gives CASSFPSDRGGYEQYF.

The chain employs TRBV6-5 and TRBJ2-5; 10 positions match TRBD1. The CDR3 has 14 residues. Germline V CDR1 and CDR2: MNHEY, SVGAGI. The V segment lost 6 bases and the J segment 4 bases; nucleotides outside the gene matches: 5. The CDR3 nucleotides read TGTGCCAGCAGGTCCGGGACAGGGGCAGAGACCCAGTACTTC. Residues: CASRSGTGAETQYF.

J is TRBJ1-2 and V is TRBV18; 7 bases line up with TRBD1. The CDR3 length is 15 residues. V trimming: 2 bases; J trimming: 8 bases; junction bases outside the gene matches: 11. Germline V gives CDR1 KGHSH, CDR2 LQKENI. The CDR3 reads CASSPGDSQFGGYTF. CDR3 nucleotides: TGTGCCAGCTCACCAGGGGACAGTCAGTTCGGAGGCTACACCTTC.

The chain is built from TRBV2 and TRBJ1-5; D is uncertain. Germline V lookup: CDR1 SNHLY, CDR2 FYNNEI. The CDR3 runs to 14 residues. V dropped 7 bases and J dropped 1 base, with 11 bases sitting between them. CDR3 protein: CASTRDSSNQPQHF. DNA of the CDR3: TGTGCCAGCACGCGAGACTCCAGCAATCAGCCCCAGCATTTT.

This clone appeared a single time. The rearrangement joins TRBV10-2 to TRBJ2-7; TRBD1 matches 9 bases. V was clipped by 10 bases and J by 12 bases; unmatched bases: 22. The germline V gene has CDR1 WSHSY and CDR2 SAAADI. The CDR3 totals 15 residues. This CDR3 is CAIRDRDRDDYYLYF. CDR3 nucleotide sequence: TGCGCCATTAGGGACCGGGACAGGGACGACTATTACCTGTACTTC.

The rearrangement links TRBV19 to TRBJ1-1; D gene ambiguous. The CDR3 totals 14 residues. V lost 4 bases and J lost 1, with 10 bases in between. The germline V gene has CDR1 LNHDA and CDR2 SQIVND (reference sequence). As DNA, the CDR3 is TGTGCCAGTAGTACTCAGGCTGGGAACACTGAAGCTTTCTTT. Amino acid sequence: CASSTQAGNTEAFF.

The V gene is TRBV5-1, the J gene TRBJ1-5, with D perhaps TRBD1 (5 bases). V gave up 0 bases and J gave up 10 bases, with 17 bases separating them. This CDR3 has 15 residues. Germline loops: CDR1 SGHRS, CDR2 YFSETQ. The CDR3 nucleotides are TGCGCCAGCAGCTTGGCCAGCGGGGACGAGGGACCCCAGCATTTT. The encoded protein is CASSLASGDEGPQHF.

The genes are TRBV6-5 and TRBJ1-6; D is ambiguous. Germline V lookup: CDR1 MNHEY, CDR2 SVGAGI. V was pared by 4 bases and J by 5 bases, with 15 bases between. The CDR3 contains 16 residues. This CDR3 is CASSFLRLRNNSPLHF. Here the CDR3 DNA reads TGTGCCAGCAGTTTCCTTCGTCTGAGGAATAATTCACCCCTCCACTTT.

This chain links TRBV27 with TRBJ1-6; a weak D match, TRBD1 (5 bases). The CDR3 is 16 amino acids. Looked up from germline, CDR1 is MNHEY and CDR2 is SMNVEV (reference sequence). V dropped 8 bases and J dropped 0 bases, with 14 bases sitting between them. DNA for the CDR3: TGTGCCAGCGGCGGGGGAGCGAGCTCCTATAATTCACCCCTCCACTTT. Protein: CASGGGASSYNSPLHF.

This clone was recorded only once. The V call is TRBV11-2, the J call TRBJ2-3; 10 positions agree with TRBD2. The trim removed 0 bases at V and 1 base at J, leaving 7 bases unmatched. Germline CDR1 SGHAT, CDR2 FQNNGV. This CDR3 has 18 residues. As DNA, the CDR3 is TGTGCCAGCAGCTTAGAAGGACTAGCGGCCGGCGGCACAGATACGCAGTATTTT. It translates to CASSLEGLAAGGTDTQYF. The variable domain in full, completed from reference TRBV11-2 and TRBJ2-3, reads EAGVAQSPRYKIIEKRQSVAFWCNPISGHATLYWYQQILGQGPKLLIQFQNNGVVDDSQLPKDRFSAERLKGVDSTLKIQPAKLEDSAVYLCASSLEGLAAGGTDTQYFGPGTRLTVL.

V is TRBV6-5 and J is TRBJ1-2; 10 bases line up with TRBD1. J was trimmed by 6 bases and V by 6 bases; bases with no gene match: 10. The CDR3 length is 15 residues. CDR1 and CDR2 (germline): MNHEY, SVGAGI. CDR3 bases: TGTGCCAGCAGGGGCTTGGGACAGGGGAATGATGGCTACACCTTC. It specifies CASRGLGQGNDGYTF.

Here the CDR3 DNA reads TGTGCCAGCTTAGACAGTCCGGTCTACGAGCAGTACTTC. Translated, it gives CASLDSPVYEQYF. The rearrangement uses TRBV2 and TRBJ2-7, with D possibly TRBD1 on 5 matching bases. From germline, CDR1 is SNHLY and CDR2 FYNNEI. Trimming shortened V by 8 bases and J by 3 bases, and 14 bases separated the two germline ends. This CDR3 has 13 amino acids.

The rearrangement joins TRBV6-1 to TRBJ1-1; D is ambiguous. The CDR3 is made up of 10 amino acids. The V and J ends lost 2 bases and 10 bases respectively, with 5 bases between them. CDR1 and CDR2 (germline): MNHNS, SASEGT. CDR3 in DNA: TGTGCCAGCAGTGAATTCTCAGCTTTCTTT. Protein sequence: CASSEFSAFF.

The rearrangement links TRBV6-1 to TRBJ1-4; tentatively, D is TRBD1 (5 bases). The CDR3 is 15 amino acids. The germline CDR1 and CDR2 sequences are MNHNS and SASEGT. With 0 bases removed from V and 7 bases from J, the gap between germline ends came to 12 bases. The CDR3 protein is CASSEAPGRGEKLFF. The CDR3 DNA sequence: TGTGCCAGCAGTGAAGCTCCAGGGAGGGGTGAAAAACTGTTTTTT.